The 28 T cell receptor beta chains below were found in one sample sequenced in a study of regulatory T cells in long-lasting Graves disease. Regarding time point: newly diagnosed GD, antithyroid drugs for less than 3 months. Extracted RNA from PBMCs served as the source of the TCR library. Both iRepertoire HTBI primers and Arm-PCR of CDR3 regions were used to build the TCR beta libraries. TCRdb called the multiplex PCR reads again in MiXCR, with one record for every CDR3 protein. The data contain hundreds of thousands of distinct CDR3 sequences, 16% of them singletons. The data were also submitted as part of a second study, on T cells in Graves' hyperthyroidism and ophthalmopathy.

Sequencing was performed on peripheral blood mononuclear cells (PBMCs), taken at new diagnosis, from a patient treated with antithyroid drugs. Source of these receptors: a man between 40 and 49 years old with Graves disease.

The table lists this clonotype with a few counts. A read error may produce the germline difference seen at one junction end. CDR3 protein: CASTDAGTTYTDMQYF. The CDR3 DNA is TGTGCCAGCACCGATGCCGGGACTACCTACACAGATATGCAGTATTTT. J is TRBJ2-3 and V is TRBV28; 7 bases map to TRBD2. Germline V gene sequence: CDR1 MDHEN, CDR2 SYDVKM. The CDR3 loop spans 16 amino acids.

This clonotype was found many times. This rearrangement joins TRBV5-1 to TRBJ2-1; TRBD2 might be the D (6 bases). Trimming pared 5 bases from V and 5 bases from J, leaving 14 bases between. Germline CDR1 reads SGHRS; CDR2 reads YFSETQ. The CDR3 consists of 14 residues. The CDR3 protein is CASSRGWGDNEQFF. The CDR3, as DNA: TGCGCCAGCAGTCGCGGTTGGGGGGACAATGAGCAGTTCTTC. Filled out from reference TRBV5-1 and TRBJ2-1, the complete variable domain reads KAGVTQTPRYLIKTRGQQVTLSCSPISGHRSVSWYQQTPGQGLQFLFEYFSETQRNKGNFPGRFSGRQFSNSRSEMNVSTLELGDSALYLCASSRGWGDNEQFFGPGTRLTVL.

This clonotype was seen ten or more times. The chain employs TRBV11-3 and TRBJ2-1; D gene ambiguous. V gave up 5 bases and J gave up 2 bases, with 13 bases separating them. The CDR3 is 15 amino acids. Germline loops: CDR1 SGHNT, CDR2 YENEEA. CDR3 in amino acids: CASSHRDGPYNEQFF. For the CDR3, the DNA is TGTGCCAGCAGCCATAGAGACGGGCCCTACAATGAGCAGTTCTTC.

This clonotype was seen repeatedly, ten times or more. The rearrangement links TRBV3-1 to TRBJ1-3; unclear D gene. V was pared by 6 bases and J by 3 bases, with 24 bases between. The CDR3 contains 18 residues. In germline, CDR1 is LGHDT, CDR2 YNNKEL (reference sequence). CDR3 sequence: CASSRRWRARVYGNTIYF. The CDR3 DNA is TGTGCCAGCAGTCGAAGGTGGCGGGCTCGAGTCTATGGAAACACCATATATTTT.

The chain employs TRBV12-3 or TRBV12-4 and TRBJ2-2, with 8 positions matching TRBD2. The ends lost 4 bases at V and 6 bases at J; junction bases unmatched: 13. This CDR3 spans 17 amino acids. Written as DNA, the CDR3 is TGTGCCAGCAGTTCCTCTCCTTTCGGGGGGGCCGCCGGGGAGCTGTTTTTT. Translated: CASSSSPFGGAAGELFF.

The chain combines TRBV9 with TRBJ1-1; D may be TRBD1 (5 bases). Trimming left V 3 bases short and J 4 bases short, with 13 bases between. The CDR3 runs to 14 residues. The germline V gene has CDR1 SGDLS and CDR2 YYNGEE. In DNA form, the CDR3 reads TGTGCCAGCAGCGCCACAGGCATGAGCACTGAAGCTTTCTTT. Translation gives CASSATGMSTEAFF.

The table lists this clonotype with many counts. The chain has TRBV24-1 and TRBJ2-7; D gene ambiguous. Germline CDR1 reads KGHDR; CDR2 reads SFDVKD. Between the trimmed V and J ends, which lost 4 bases and 0 bases, there was a span of 6 bases. There are 13 residues in the CDR3. The CDR3 DNA reads TGTGCCACCAGTGAGTCTAACTCCTACGAGCAGTACTTC. Protein: CATSESNSYEQYF.

This clonotype has at least ten counts. V gene TRBV7-8 combines with J gene TRBJ2-5; D possibly corresponds to TRBD1 (6 bases). V gave up 5 bases and J gave up 1 base, with 8 bases separating them. The CDR3 covers 13 residues. Germline V lookup: CDR1 SGHVS, CDR2 FQNEAQ. Here the CDR3 reads CASSRTVQETQYF. CDR3 in DNA: TGTGCCAGCAGCCGGACAGTCCAAGAGACCCAGTACTTC.

This chain connects TRBV20-1 to TRBJ2-7; D unclear. The CDR3 contains 11 residues. Germline V gene sequence: CDR1 DFQATT, CDR2 SNEGSKA (reference sequence). Trimming cost V 3 bases and J 6 bases, with 9 bases left between them. CDR3: CSARLGVEQYF. In nucleotides, the CDR3 is TGCAGTGCTAGGTTGGGTGTCGAGCAGTACTTC.

Only a few counts were recorded for this clonotype. The chain carries TRBV2 and TRBJ2-7; D gene uncertain. Germline lookup yields CDR1 SNHLY and CDR2 FYNNEI. The CDR3 length is 12 residues. With 1 base removed from V and 8 bases from J, the gap between germline ends came to 9 bases. The chain's CDR3 is CASSEGHSKQYF. As DNA, the CDR3 is TGTGCCAGCAGTGAAGGACATTCCAAGCAGTACTTC.

This clonotype was counted a few times. The genes are TRBV6-1 and TRBJ2-7; D tentatively fits TRBD1 or TRBD2 (5 bases each). The germline V and J ends were trimmed by 6 bases and 2 bases, with 20 bases remaining between them. Germline CDR1 MNHNS, CDR2 SASEGT. The length of the CDR3 is 16 residues. CDR3 coding DNA: TGTGCCAGCAGCCCCCGTGTGGGGGTGGTTACCTACGAGCAGTACTTC. Its protein is CASSPRVGVVTYEQYF.

This clonotype appeared many times. V and J are TRBV5-5 and TRBJ2-5, with D possibly being TRBD1 or TRBD2 (6 bases each). V shed 2 bases and J shed 2 bases, with 10 bases lying between them. CDR1 and CDR2 from the germline V gene are SGHKS and YYEKEE (reference sequence). This CDR3 spans 14 amino acids. The CDR3 DNA reads TGTGCCAGCAGCTTCCGGGGGCTTCAAGAGACCCAGTACTTC. Protein: CASSFRGLQETQYF. Full variable domain (remainder filled in from reference TRBV5-5 and TRBJ2-5): DAGVTQSPTHLIKTRGQQVTLRCSPISGHKSVSWYQQVLGQGPQFIFQYYEKEERGRGNFPDRFSARQFPNYSSELNVNALLLGDSALYLCASSFRGLQETQYFGPGTRLLVL.

This clonotype was observed at least ten times. The gene calls are TRBV3-1 and TRBJ2-1, with D possibly being TRBD1 (5 bases). Trimming shortened V by 4 bases and J by 2 bases, and 12 bases separated the two germline ends. The CDR3 covers 15 residues. From germline, CDR1 is LGHDT and CDR2 YNNKEL (reference sequence). This chain's CDR3 is CASSLRSGTYNEQFF. The CDR3 DNA sequence: TGTGCCAGCAGCCTAAGGTCAGGGACCTACAATGAGCAGTTCTTC.

In this sample, this clonotype turned up a few times. A much larger clonotype is one base distant, so this may be a read error. This chain links TRBV30 with TRBJ2-3; unclear D gene. With the DNA end fitting TRBJ2-5 better, the J assignment may be wrong. This CDR3 has 11 amino acids. Germline V gene lookup returns CDR1 GTSNPN and CDR2 SVGIG (reference sequence). CDR3 loop: CAKGVGETQYF. As DNA, the CDR3 is TGTGCCAAAGGAGTGGGCGAGACCCAGTACTTC.

This clonotype was seen repeatedly, ten times or more. The chain couples TRBV29-1 to TRBJ2-1; 8 bases match TRBD1. J was trimmed by 8 bases and V by 6 bases; bases with no gene match: 6. The CDR3 contains 12 residues. CDR1 and CDR2 from the germline V gene are SQVTM and ANQGSEA. The CDR3 DNA reads as TGCAGCGTCAGACAGGGGAGCCATGAGCAGTTCTTC. It encodes CSVRQGSHEQFF.

Remarks on this clonotype: A read error likely explains this, since a far larger clone differs by one base. The chain combines TRBV6-5 with TRBJ1-4, with a tentative D call TRBD1 (5 bases). The V gene's germline CDR1 is MNHEY and CDR2 SVGAGI. The CDR3 loop spans 14 amino acids. V lost 4 bases, J lost 9 bases, and 15 bases lay in between. The CDR3, as DNA: TGTGCCAGCAGTTTATTCCAGGGTTCTAAAAAACTGTTTTTT. Translation gives CASSLFQGSKKLFF.

This clonotype was recorded only once. V gene TRBV2 combines with J gene TRBJ1-1; no clear D. There are 13 residues in the CDR3. Germline CDR1 is SNHLY and CDR2 is FYNNEI. V was clipped by 2 bases and J by 4 bases, with 8 bases between them. CDR3 amino acids: CASSEQRSTEAFF. In DNA form, the CDR3 reads TGTGCCAGCAGTGAACAGAGGAGCACTGAAGCTTTCTTT.

V and J are TRBV10-3 and TRBJ1-6; D uncertain. Between the trimmed V and J ends, which lost 8 bases and 4 bases, there was a span of 9 bases. In germline, CDR1 is ENHRY, CDR2 SYGVKD. CDR3 size: 13 residues. CDR3 region: CAISDPYNSPLHF. DNA of the CDR3: TGTGCCATCTCAGACCCATATAATTCACCCCTCCACTTT.

This chain links TRBV15 with TRBJ2-7; D is unclear. V was pared by 5 bases and J by 2 bases, with 7 bases between. This CDR3 spans 12 amino acids. Germline CDR1 is LNHNV and CDR2 is YYDKDF (reference sequence). The CDR3 DNA is TGTGCCACCAGCCGAGTTCCCTACGAGCAGTACTTC. Translated: CATSRVPYEQYF.

This clonotype was seen at least ten times. The J gene is TRBJ1-1, the V gene TRBV7-9, with D uncertain. In germline, CDR1 is SEHNR, CDR2 FQNEAQ (reference sequence). The V end was cut by 2 bases, the J end by 10 bases, with 5 bases between. This CDR3 has 10 residues. This CDR3 is CASSLFGAFF. The CDR3 region has the DNA TGTGCCAGCAGCTTATTCGGAGCTTTCTTT.

This clonotype occurred a few times. A read error may be the cause here, since a much bigger clone is one base away. J is TRBJ2-2 and V is TRBV5-1; tentative D call: TRBD2 (5 bases). Deletions cut 1 base from V and 6 bases from J, with 16 bases between. Germline CDR1 reads SGHRS; CDR2 reads YFSETQ. The CDR3 extends over 16 amino acids. DNA of the CDR3: TGCGCCAGCAGCTTGAGGCGGGTAGCCAACGCCGGGGAGCTGTTTTTT. The encoded protein is CASSLRRVANAGELFF.

In its sample, this clonotype was seen a few times. The chain uses TRBV20-1 and TRBJ2-7; tentatively, D is TRBD1 (6 bases). The germline gives CDR1 DFQATT, CDR2 SNEGSKA (reference sequence). Deletions cut 6 bases from V and 4 bases from J, with 16 bases between. There are 13 residues in the CDR3. CDR3 in amino acids: CSAQEDSIYEQYF. Here the CDR3 DNA reads TGCAGTGCCCAGGAGGACAGCATATACGAGCAGTACTTC.

This clonotype was observed at least ten times. The genes are TRBV2 and TRBJ1-2; D is possibly TRBD1 (5 bases). Germline CDR1 and CDR2: SNHLY and FYNNEI. Trimming pared 3 bases from V and 2 bases from J, leaving 10 bases between. The CDR3 spans 14 residues. Written as DNA, the CDR3 is TGTGCCAGCAGTGAGCACGGGGCCAACTATGGCTACACCTTC. It specifies CASSEHGANYGYTF.

This clonotype was observed a few times. The chain combines TRBV10-1 with TRBJ2-7; D is uncertain. CDR1 and CDR2 (germline): WNHNN, SYGVQD (reference sequence). CDR3 length equals 12 residues. Trimming removed 4 bases from V and 3 bases from J, with 7 bases in between. CDR3 DNA: TGCGCCAGCAGTGGTAACGGCTACGAGCAGTACTTC. Protein: CASSGNGYEQYF.

At least ten counts were recorded for this clonotype. The chain couples TRBV12-3 or TRBV12-4 to TRBJ2-3, with D unclear. Trimming cost V 5 bases and J 6 bases, with 9 bases left between them. There are 12 residues in the CDR3. This CDR3 is CASSRNRDTQYF. CDR3 nucleotide sequence: TGTGCCAGCAGTCGCAATCGCGATACGCAGTATTTT.

Worth noting for this clonotype: This could be a read error, since a much larger clone is one nucleotide away. The gene calls are TRBV3-1 and TRBJ2-7; TRBD1 is a possible D gene (6 bases). The CDR3 consists of 13 residues. From germline, CDR1 is LGHDT and CDR2 YNNKEL (reference sequence). The CDR3 spells CPSSQDLRGRAWF. CDR3 sequence (DNA): TGTCCCAGCAGCCAAGATCTCAGGGGTCGGGCTTGGTTC.

This clonotype occurred a few times. V usage is TRBV6-4 and J usage is TRBJ1-2, with TRBD1 matching 9 bases. The CDR3 runs to 15 residues. Germline lookup yields CDR1 MRHNA and CDR2 SNTAGT. The V and J ends lost 5 bases and 2 bases, in that order; junction bases with no gene match: 6. Here the CDR3 reads CASSPYRGPNYGYTF. CDR3 DNA: TGTGCCAGCAGTCCCTACAGGGGGCCCAACTATGGCTACACCTTC.

This clonotype was recorded many times. The chain has TRBV3-1 and TRBJ1-1, with 10 positions matching TRBD1. V lost 4 bases and J lost 4; bases outside the gene matches: 0. The germline gives CDR1 LGHDT, CDR2 YNNKEL (reference sequence). The CDR3 extends over 13 amino acids. This CDR3 is CASSRQGATEAFF. CDR3 bases: TGTGCCAGCAGCCGACAGGGGGCCACTGAAGCTTTCTTT. The full variable domain, in which reference TRBV3-1 and TRBJ1-1 provide the parts outside the CDR3, is DTAVSQTPKYLVTQMGNDKSIKCEQNLGHDTMYWYKQDSKKFLKIMFSYNNKELIINETVPNRFSPKSPDKAHLNLHINSLELGDSAVYFCASSRQGATEAFFGQGTRLTVV.